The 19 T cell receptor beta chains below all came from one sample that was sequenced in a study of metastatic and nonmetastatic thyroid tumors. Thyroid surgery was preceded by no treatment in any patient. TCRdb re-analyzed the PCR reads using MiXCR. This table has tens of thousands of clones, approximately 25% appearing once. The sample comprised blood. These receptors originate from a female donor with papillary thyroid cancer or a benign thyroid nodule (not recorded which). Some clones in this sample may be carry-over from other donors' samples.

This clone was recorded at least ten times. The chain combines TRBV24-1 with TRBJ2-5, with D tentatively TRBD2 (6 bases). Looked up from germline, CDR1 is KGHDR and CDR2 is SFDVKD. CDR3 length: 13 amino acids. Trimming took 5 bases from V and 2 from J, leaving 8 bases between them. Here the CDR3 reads CATSGLAQETQYF. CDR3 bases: TGTGCCACCAGTGGTCTAGCGCAAGAGACCCAGTACTTC.

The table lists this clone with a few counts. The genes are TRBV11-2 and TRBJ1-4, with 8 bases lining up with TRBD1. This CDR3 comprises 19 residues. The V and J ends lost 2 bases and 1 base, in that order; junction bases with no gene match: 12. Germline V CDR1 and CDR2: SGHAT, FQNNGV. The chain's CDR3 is CASSLQGAVGLGTNEKLFF. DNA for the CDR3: TGTGCCAGCAGCTTACAGGGGGCGGTTGGCCTGGGAACTAATGAAAAACTGTTTTTT.

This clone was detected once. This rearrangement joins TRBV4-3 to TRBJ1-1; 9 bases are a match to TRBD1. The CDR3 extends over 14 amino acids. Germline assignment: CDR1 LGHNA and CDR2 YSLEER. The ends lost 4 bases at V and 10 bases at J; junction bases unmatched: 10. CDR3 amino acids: CASSLGIQGARAFF. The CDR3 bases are TGCGCCAGCAGCCTGGGGATACAGGGGGCGCGAGCTTTCTTT.

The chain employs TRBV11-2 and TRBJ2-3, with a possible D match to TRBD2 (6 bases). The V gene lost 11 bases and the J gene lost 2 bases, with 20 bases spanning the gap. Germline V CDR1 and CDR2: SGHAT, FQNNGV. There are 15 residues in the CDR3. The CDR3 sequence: CAPSLGAGITDTQYF. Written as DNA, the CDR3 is TGTGCCCCCAGCTTAGGGGCGGGAATCACAGATACGCAGTATTTT.

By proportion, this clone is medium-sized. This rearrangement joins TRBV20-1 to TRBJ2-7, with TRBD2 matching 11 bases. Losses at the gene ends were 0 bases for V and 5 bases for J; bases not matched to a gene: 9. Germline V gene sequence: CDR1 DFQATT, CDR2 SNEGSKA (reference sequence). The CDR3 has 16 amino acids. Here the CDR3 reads CSARDRVLAGVDEQYF. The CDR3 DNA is TGCAGTGCTAGAGATAGGGTACTAGCGGGAGTTGACGAGCAGTACTTC.

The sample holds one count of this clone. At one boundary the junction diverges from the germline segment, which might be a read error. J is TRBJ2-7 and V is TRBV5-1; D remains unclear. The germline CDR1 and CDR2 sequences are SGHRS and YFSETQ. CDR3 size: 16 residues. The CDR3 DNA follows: TGTGCCAGCAGCATTCGGGTGTGTTCCACTGGAGACGAGCAGTACTTC. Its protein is CASSIRVCSTGDEQYF.

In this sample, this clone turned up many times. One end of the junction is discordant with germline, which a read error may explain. The CDR3 coding sequence is TGTGCCAGCACCTTAGCGGCTAGCTCCTACAATGAGCAGTTCTTC. The encoded protein is CASTLAASSYNEQFF. This sequence joins TRBV7-2 and TRBJ2-1; weak D call: TRBD2 (6 bases). Germline CDR1 is SGHTA and CDR2 is FQGNSA. The CDR3 is made up of 15 amino acids.

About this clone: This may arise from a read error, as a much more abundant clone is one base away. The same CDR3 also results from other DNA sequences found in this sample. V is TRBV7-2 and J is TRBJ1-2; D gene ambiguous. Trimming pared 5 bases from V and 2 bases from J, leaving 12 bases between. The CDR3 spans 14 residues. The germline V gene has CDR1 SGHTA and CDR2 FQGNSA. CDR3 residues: CASSLLGANYGYTF. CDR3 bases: TGTGCCAGCAGCCTCCTCGGAGCCAACTATGGCTACACCTTC.

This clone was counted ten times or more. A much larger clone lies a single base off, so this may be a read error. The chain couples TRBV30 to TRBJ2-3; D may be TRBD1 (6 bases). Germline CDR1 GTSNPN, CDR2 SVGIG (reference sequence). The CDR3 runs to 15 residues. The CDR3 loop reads CAWSPGGLSTNTQYF. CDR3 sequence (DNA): TGTGCCTGGAGTCCTGGGGGCCTTAGCACAAATACGCAGTATTTT.

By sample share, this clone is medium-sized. The CDR3 DNA is TGTGCCAGCAGTTTCGGGACAGATAATTCACCCCTCCACTTT. It yields the protein CASSFGTDNSPLHF. This rearrangement joins TRBV6-1 to TRBJ1-6; 7 bases align to TRBD1. Germline V gene data show CDR1 as MNHNS and CDR2 as SASEGT. The V gene end was trimmed by 5 bases and the J gene end by 5 bases; junction bases not matched to a gene: 3. The CDR3 sequence is 14 residues long.

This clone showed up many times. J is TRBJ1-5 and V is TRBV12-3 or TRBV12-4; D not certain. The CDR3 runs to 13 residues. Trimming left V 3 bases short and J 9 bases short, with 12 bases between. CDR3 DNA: TGTGCCAGCAGTTTCGGCAACTTAGGGCCCCAGCATTTT. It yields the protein CASSFGNLGPQHF.

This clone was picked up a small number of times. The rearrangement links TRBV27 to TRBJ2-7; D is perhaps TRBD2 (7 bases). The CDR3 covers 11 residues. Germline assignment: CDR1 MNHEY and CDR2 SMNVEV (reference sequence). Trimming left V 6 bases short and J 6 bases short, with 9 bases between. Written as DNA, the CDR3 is TGTGCCAGCAGCGGGGGGCCCGAGCAGTACTTC. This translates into CASSGGPEQYF.

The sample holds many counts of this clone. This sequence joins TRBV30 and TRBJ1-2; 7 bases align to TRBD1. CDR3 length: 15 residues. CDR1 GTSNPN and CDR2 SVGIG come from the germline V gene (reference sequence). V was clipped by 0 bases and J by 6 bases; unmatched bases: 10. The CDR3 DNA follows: TGTGCCTGGAGTGTACGGCCAGGGGGGTATCATGGCTACACCTTC. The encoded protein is CAWSVRPGGYHGYTF.

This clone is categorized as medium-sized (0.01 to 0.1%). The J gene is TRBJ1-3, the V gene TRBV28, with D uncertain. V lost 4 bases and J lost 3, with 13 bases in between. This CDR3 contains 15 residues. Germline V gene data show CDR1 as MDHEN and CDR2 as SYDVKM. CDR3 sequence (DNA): TGTGCCAGCAGTTCCCGTTGGGCTAGTGGAAACACCATATATTTT. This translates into CASSSRWASGNTIYF.

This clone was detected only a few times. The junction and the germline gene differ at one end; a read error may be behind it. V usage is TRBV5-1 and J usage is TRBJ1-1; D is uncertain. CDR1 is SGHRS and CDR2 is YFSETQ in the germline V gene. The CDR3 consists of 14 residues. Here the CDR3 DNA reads TGCTCCAGCAGCCAGACGGGCGAGAACACTGAAGCTTTCTTT. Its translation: CSSSQTGENTEAFF.

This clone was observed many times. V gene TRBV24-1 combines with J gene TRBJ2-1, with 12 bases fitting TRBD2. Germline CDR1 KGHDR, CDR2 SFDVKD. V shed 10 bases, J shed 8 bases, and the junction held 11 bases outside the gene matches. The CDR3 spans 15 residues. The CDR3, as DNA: TGTGCCACTGGTTGGACTAGCGGGATAAGGGATGAGCAGTTCTTC. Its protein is CATGWTSGIRDEQFF.

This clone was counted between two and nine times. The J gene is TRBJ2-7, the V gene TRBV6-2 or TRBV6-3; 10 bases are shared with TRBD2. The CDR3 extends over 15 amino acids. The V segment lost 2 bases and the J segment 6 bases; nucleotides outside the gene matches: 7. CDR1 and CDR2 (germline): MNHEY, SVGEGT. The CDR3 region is CASSYGGLARGEQYF. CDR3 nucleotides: TGTGCCAGCAGTTACGGGGGACTAGCGAGGGGCGAGCAGTACTTC.

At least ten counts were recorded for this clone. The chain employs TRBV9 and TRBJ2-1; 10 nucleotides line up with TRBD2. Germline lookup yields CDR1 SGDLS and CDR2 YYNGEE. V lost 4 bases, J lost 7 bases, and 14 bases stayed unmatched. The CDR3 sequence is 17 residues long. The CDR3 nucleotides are TGTGCCAGCAGCCCGAGCCCTATAGCGGGAGGTCTTAATGAGCAGTTCTTC. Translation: CASSPSPIAGGLNEQFF.

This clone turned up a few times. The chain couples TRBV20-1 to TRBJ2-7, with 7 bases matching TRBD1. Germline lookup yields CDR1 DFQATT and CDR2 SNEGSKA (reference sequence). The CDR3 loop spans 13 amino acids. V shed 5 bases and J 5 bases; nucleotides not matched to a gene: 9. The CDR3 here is CSAPETGRNEQYF. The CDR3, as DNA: TGCAGTGCTCCAGAGACAGGGAGAAACGAGCAGTACTTC.